Here is one TCR beta chain with its context. Its antigen is undetermined. The data stem from a study of TIL therapy for anti-PD-1-resistant metastatic lung cancer. About the study: Tumors had a median PD-L1 proportion score of approximately 6%. Most patients had lung adenocarcinoma.

Sequencing used immunoSEQ v3. Measured with immunoSEQ multiplex PCR; TCRdb has only the in-frame clones, and not every one. The table includes just over 20,000 clones, 60% to 85% detected once. The CDR3 is 15 residues long. CDR1 SNHLY and CDR2 FYNNEI come from the germline V gene. With 7 bases clipped from V and 2 bases from J, the junction kept 5 bases outside the gene matches. Time point reported: pre-treatment sample, taken before nivolumab and TIL therapy. Study outcomes and limitations: Infused TIL clonotypes partially replaced the baseline blood repertoire, then decayed over months. Treatment-naive, never-smoker and oncogene-addicted patients were overrepresented in this highly selected cohort.

Sequencing used blood, obtained at baseline. The receptor was derived from a person aged 25 to 80 with non-small cell lung cancer. The chain carries TRBV2 and TRBJ2-3; TRBD2 matches 11 bases. The CDR3, as DNA: TGTGCCAGCAAGATAGCGGGAGGGTTCACAGATACGCAGTATTTT. This sequence encodes CASKIAGGFTDTQYF.